This TCR beta chain stems from a study of T cells in Graves' hyperthyroidism and ophthalmopathy. Whole-study findings and limits: In the analysis, a 13 V-J model separated ophthalmopathy from stable hyperthyroidism.

Amplified TCR beta CDR3 regions derived from RNA transcripts. In the first-round RT-PCR of the TCR CDR3, the HTBI primer set was used. TCRdb re-called the multiplex PCR reads with MiXCR, one entry per CDR3 protein. The sample has around 500,000 distinct CDR3 sequences, approximately 15% seen once. Many counts were recorded for this clonotype. What it binds is unknown. The germline V gene has CDR1 SGHRS and CDR2 YFSETQ. The V gene lost 6 bases and the J gene lost 0 bases, with 11 bases spanning the gap. The CDR3 length is 14 residues. What was sequenced was blood. The chain recombines TRBV5-1 with TRBJ2-3; possibly TRBD2 for D (6 bases). This clonotype was sampled from a woman aged 18-35 years with Graves' hyperthyroidism. Written as DNA, the CDR3 is TGCGCCAGCAAACTAGCAGAAAGCACAGATACGCAGTATTTT. Its protein product is CASKLAESTDTQYF.